The source of this T cell receptor beta chain is a study of blood T cell repertoires in COVID-19. V was pared by 4 bases and J by 4 bases, with 3 bases of the junction left unmatched. The CDR3 sequence is 13 residues long. Germline CDR1 is SGHTA and CDR2 is FQGNSA. TCRdb keeps only in-frame clones here, not all; method: immunoSEQ multiplex PCR. The data show approximately 220,000 clones, about 83% seen once. Allocation to cohorts depended on clinical history reported by the participants. The TCR sequence derives from a woman between 45 and 60 years old who had been exposed to COVID-19. The material sequenced was PBMCs or T cells enriched from blood (not recorded which). The chain has TRBV7-2 and TRBJ1-1, with 7 bases aligning to TRBD1. CDR3 DNA: TGTGCCAGCAGCTCCGCAGGGGGCACTGAAGCTTTCTTT. It specifies CASSSAGGTEAFF.